Below are 32 T cell receptor beta chains sequenced from a single sample in a study of vaccination and CD4 T cells after COVID-19. Treatment here: roughly 10-day PBMC culture with coronavirus spike peptide pools or control peptides (ViraFEST assay). The assay that was used to sequence DNA from cultured CD4+ T cells was the Oncomine TCR Beta short-read assay. TCRdb reprocessed the PCR reads via MiXCR and lists one record per CDR3 protein. The repertoire consists of some 16,000 distinct CDR3 sequences, with about 55% occurring once and the leading ten covering over 12%. What these receptors recognize is not known. Material for sequencing was CD4+ T cells from blood, cultured in vitro. These receptors were taken from a human donor who had recovered from COVID-19.

The rearrangement joins TRBV28 to TRBJ2-7, with TRBD1 matching 8 bases. The CDR3 spans 13 residues. The trim removed 8 bases at V and 1 base at J, leaving 4 bases unmatched. The germline V gene has CDR1 MDHEN and CDR2 SYDVKM. This CDR3 is CASLRGPSYEQYF. CDR3 coding DNA: TGTGCCAGCCTCAGGGGGCCTTCCTACGAGCAGTACTTC.

The rearrangement joins TRBV5-1 to TRBJ1-2; D perhaps matches TRBD1 (5 bases). This CDR3 spans 14 amino acids. The germline gives CDR1 SGHRS, CDR2 YFSETQ. Trimming removed 4 bases at V and 4 bases at J, with 14 bases between. CDR3 sequence reads: CASSHGGVRYGYTF. The CDR3 nucleotides are TGCGCCAGCAGCCATGGGGGAGTGCGCTATGGCTACACCTTC.

This clonotype is classed as medium-sized. The chain uses TRBV29-1 and TRBJ1-2; D unresolved. Germline V gene lookup returns CDR1 SQVTM and CDR2 ANQGSEA. Trimming took 5 bases from V and 7 from J, leaving 11 bases between them. The CDR3 totals 11 residues. The CDR3 here is CSVQRDFGYTF. The CDR3 nucleotides are TGCAGCGTTCAACGGGATTTTGGCTACACCTTC.

This clonotype was observed a few times. This chain uses TRBV19 with TRBJ1-6; TRBD1 matches at 8 bases. Germline CDR1 and CDR2: LNHDA and SQIVND (reference sequence). The ends lost 7 bases at V and 0 bases at J; junction bases unmatched: 8. CDR3 length: 17 residues. CDR3 DNA sequence: TGTGCCAGTAAGGGGGGGACAGGAGGCTCCTATAATTCACCCCTCCACTTT. Protein sequence: CASKGGTGGSYNSPLHF.

This clonotype was seen once. The genes are TRBV2 and TRBJ1-5; maybe TRBD1 (5 bases). Germline loops: CDR1 SNHLY, CDR2 FYNNEI. The CDR3 is 13 amino acids. V was shortened by 6 bases and J by 10 bases, with 16 bases between the two germline ends. CDR3 DNA sequence: TGTGCCAGCAGGGGGGGAGGAACGGGCCCCCAGCATTTT. Its protein is CASRGGGTGPQHF.

This clonotype was observed a few times. V is TRBV20-1 and J is TRBJ2-1, with 7 nucleotides matching TRBD2. The CDR3 sequence is 15 residues long. The V segment lost 0 bases and the J segment 4 bases; nucleotides outside the gene matches: 6. The germline V gene has CDR1 DFQATT and CDR2 SNEGSKA (reference sequence). CDR3 bases: TGCAGTGCTAGAGATCCCCAGCGGGGATACAATGAGCAGTTCTTC. Encoded protein: CSARDPQRGYNEQFF.

This rearrangement joins TRBV20-1 to TRBJ1-1; D is unclear. The V end was cut by 6 bases, the J end by 3 bases, with 23 bases between. The germline gives CDR1 DFQATT, CDR2 SNEGSKA (reference sequence). This CDR3 contains 16 residues. CDR3: CSAQDARPTGDTEAFF. The CDR3 DNA reads as TGCAGTGCCCAGGACGCCCGCCCGACGGGAGACACTGAAGCTTTCTTT.

A single count supports this clonotype. This chain joins TRBV7-2 and TRBJ1-1, with D possibly TRBD1 on 5 matching bases. CDR3 length equals 13 residues. The V gene lost 5 bases and the J gene lost 1 base, with 8 bases spanning the gap. Germline values: CDR1 SGHTA, CDR2 FQGNSA. This chain's CDR3 is CASSGHRNTEAFF. Written as DNA, the CDR3 is TGTGCCAGCAGCGGACACAGGAACACTGAAGCTTTCTTT.

The genes are TRBV19 and TRBJ2-7, with 7 bases identical to TRBD1. From germline, CDR1 is LNHDA and CDR2 SQIVND (reference sequence). J lost 2 bases, V lost 5 bases, and 6 bases had no gene match. This CDR3 has 14 residues. The CDR3 DNA is TGTGCCAGTAGTGGAGAGACAGGGCCCTACGAGCAGTACTTC. Its translation: CASSGETGPYEQYF.

This chain uses TRBV6-2 or TRBV6-3 with TRBJ1-5; D gene ambiguous. Trimming removed 9 bases from V and 4 bases from J, with 13 bases in between. The CDR3 spans 13 residues. Germline V CDR1 and CDR2: MNHEY, SVGEGT. In DNA form, the CDR3 reads TGTGCCAGTCAAGGTCTCCGAAATCAGCCCCAGCATTTT. Amino acid sequence: CASQGLRNQPQHF.

The chain is built from TRBV4-3 and TRBJ2-3; D might be TRBD1 (6 bases). Trimming removed 4 bases from V and 4 bases from J, with 18 bases in between. CDR1 LGHNA and CDR2 YSLEER come from the germline V gene. The CDR3 runs to 16 residues. The CDR3, as DNA: TGCGCCAGCAGCCCACGTCCCCAGGGGATGGCAGATACGCAGTATTTT. As protein: CASSPRPQGMADTQYF.

Comments on this clonotype: Germline is not matched at one junction end, which may reflect a read error. The J gene is TRBJ2-7, the V gene TRBV20-1; no clear D gene. Germline CDR1 and CDR2: DFQATT and SNEGSKA (reference sequence). The length of the CDR3 is 14 residues. The CDR3 spells CSARGGLRTYEQYF. The CDR3 DNA is TGCAGTGCAAGAGGTGGCCTTAGGACCTACGAGCAGTACTTC.

This chain connects TRBV7-2 to TRBJ1-6, with 11 positions matching TRBD1. The CDR3 extends over 15 amino acids. Losses at the gene ends were 1 base for V and 8 bases for J; bases not matched to a gene: 1. Germline V gives CDR1 SGHTA, CDR2 FQGNSA. This CDR3 reads CASSLGGQGDSPLHF. CDR3 DNA: TGTGCCAGCAGCTTAGGGGGACAGGGGGATTCACCCCTCCACTTT.

The rearrangement links TRBV2 to TRBJ2-7; 10 positions agree with TRBD1. Looked up from germline, CDR1 is SNHLY and CDR2 is FYNNEI. The CDR3 length is 12 residues. The trim removed 9 bases at V and 4 bases at J, leaving 3 bases unmatched. The chain's CDR3 is CARRTGGYEQYF. DNA of the CDR3: TGTGCCAGGAGGACAGGGGGTTACGAGCAGTACTTC.

This clonotype was observed a few times. V and J are TRBV30 and TRBJ1-6; no clear D gene. Between the trimmed V and J ends, which lost 8 bases and 7 bases, there was a span of 18 bases. CDR3 length: 14 amino acids. In germline, CDR1 is GTSNPN, CDR2 SVGIG (reference sequence). Here the CDR3 DNA reads TGTGCCCTTCGGGAAGGTGGTTTGAATTCACCCCTCCACTTT. Its translation is CALREGGLNSPLHF. Combining the CDR3 with reference TRBV30 and TRBJ1-6 gives the whole variable domain SQTIHQWPATLVQPVGSPLSLECTVEGTSNPNLYWYRQAAGRGLQLLFYSVGIGQISSEVPQNLSASRPQDRQFILSSKKLLLSDSGFYLCALREGGLNSPLHFGNGTRLTVT.

V gene TRBV7-9 combines with J gene TRBJ2-5; D remains unclear. Trimming took off 5 bases at V and 1 base at J, with 11 bases between the two ends. Germline V lookup: CDR1 SEHNR, CDR2 FQNEAQ (reference sequence). The CDR3 is made up of 14 amino acids. The CDR3 protein is CASSLFSVQETQYF. The CDR3 region has the DNA TGTGCCAGCAGCCTCTTCTCCGTCCAAGAGACCCAGTACTTC.

This chain connects TRBV5-1 to TRBJ2-3; 12 bases are a match to TRBD2. Trimming took 2 bases from V and 1 from J; bases not matched to a gene: 11. Germline V gene lookup returns CDR1 SGHRS and CDR2 YFSETQ. The CDR3 has 19 residues. The CDR3 DNA reads TGCGCCAGCAGCTTCGGGACTAGCGGGTATCCCTTTGGCACAGATACGCAGTATTTT. Its protein product is CASSFGTSGYPFGTDTQYF.

V is TRBV20-1 and J is TRBJ1-2; D is unclear. V was cut by 3 bases and J by 8 bases, with 16 bases left in between. This CDR3 region has 13 residues. Germline values: CDR1 DFQATT, CDR2 SNEGSKA (reference sequence). DNA for the CDR3: TGCAGTGCTAGCGACGACGGTTACGGAGGCTACACCTTC. This sequence encodes CSASDDGYGGYTF.

This chain connects TRBV18 to TRBJ2-7, with 8 bases fitting TRBD1. The CDR3 spans 14 residues. V shed 5 bases and J 4 bases; nucleotides not matched to a gene: 7. Per germline, CDR1 KGHSH and CDR2 LQKENI. CDR3 nucleotide sequence: TGTGCCAGCTCAGCAGGGGGCGCGAGTTACGAGCAGTACTTC. Protein product: CASSAGGASYEQYF.

The chain has TRBV4-3 and TRBJ1-1; 8 nucleotides match TRBD1. This CDR3 has 15 amino acids. The J segment lost 4 bases and the V segment lost 1 base, leaving 5 bases of the junction unmatched. Germline V gene lookup returns CDR1 LGHNA and CDR2 YSLEER. The CDR3 DNA reads as TGCGCCAGCAGCCAAGTACAGGGGGGGGTCACTGAAGCTTTCTTT. Residues: CASSQVQGGVTEAFF.

This clonotype was detected only a few times. V gene TRBV6-1 combines with J gene TRBJ2-5; the D is unclear. The CDR3 is 13 amino acids. Looked up from germline, CDR1 is MNHNS and CDR2 is SASEGT. With 10 bases removed from V and 2 bases from J, the gap between germline ends came to 14 bases. The CDR3 protein is CATVRSAQETQYF. The CDR3 DNA is TGTGCCACCGTCCGGAGCGCGCAAGAGACCCAGTACTTC.

CDR3 loop: CASSLGHGGGELFF. The CDR3 DNA reads TGTGCCAGCAGCCTGGGTCACGGAGGGGGGGAGCTGTTTTTT. This chain links TRBV7-9 with TRBJ2-2; TRBD2 is a possible D gene (6 bases). V lost 5 bases to trimming and J lost 8 bases, with 15 bases between them. The CDR3 has 14 residues. Germline CDR1 is SEHNR and CDR2 is FQNEAQ (reference sequence).

The V and J genes are TRBV10-3 and TRBJ1-5; 7 bases line up with TRBD1. The junction had 2 bases not matched to a gene; V was cut back by 3 bases and J by 0 bases. CDR1 is ENHRY, CDR2 SYGVKD, per germline. The CDR3 runs 15 residues. The CDR3 loop reads CAISDTGVSNQPQHF. The CDR3 DNA sequence: TGTGCCATCAGTGACACAGGGGTTAGCAATCAGCCCCAGCATTTT.

A few counts support this clonotype. The chain employs TRBV27 and TRBJ2-1; D gene ambiguous. The CDR3 is 13 residues long. Germline-derived CDR1 and CDR2 are MNHEY and SMNVEV (reference sequence). V lost 0 bases to trimming and J lost 9 bases, with 9 bases between them. Here the CDR3 DNA reads TGTGCCAGCAGTTTATCCGTGGGTGGTGAGCAGTTCTTC. Its protein is CASSLSVGGEQFF.

The gene calls are TRBV11-3 and TRBJ2-3; 8 bases agree with TRBD2. Trimming at V came to 2 bases and at J to 5 bases, leaving 6 bases not matched to a gene. Germline V gene lookup returns CDR1 SGHNT and CDR2 YENEEA. The CDR3 consists of 15 residues. The CDR3 loop reads CASSLRSLAGDTQYF. The CDR3 DNA reads TGTGCCAGCAGCTTACGATCGCTAGCGGGAGATACGCAGTATTTT.

The chain links TRBV11-1 to TRBJ2-3; D call uncertain. The germline CDR1 and CDR2 sequences are SGHAT and FQDESV (reference sequence). The CDR3 contains 15 residues. The V and J ends lost 5 bases and 6 bases respectively, with 18 bases between them. The CDR3 reads CASSPGRALIDTQYF. CDR3 DNA sequence: TGTGCCAGCAGCCCTGGACGGGCTTTGATTGATACGCAGTATTTT.

The rearrangement links TRBV7-8 to TRBJ2-1; TRBD2 aligns across 13 bases. The CDR3 loop spans 15 amino acids. V was pared by 0 bases and J by 12 bases, with 5 bases of the junction left unmatched. Per the germline V gene, CDR1 is SGHVS and CDR2 is FQNEAQ. The CDR3: CASSLAETSGRPQFF. The CDR3 nucleotides are TGTGCCAGCAGCTTAGCGGAGACTAGCGGGAGGCCGCAGTTCTTC.

The chain couples TRBV6-2 or TRBV6-3 to TRBJ2-6; TRBD1 matches at 7 bases. Trimming took 0 bases from V and 2 from J; bases not matched to a gene: 1. Per germline, CDR1 MNHEY and CDR2 SVGEGT. The CDR3 has 16 amino acids. CDR3 in DNA: TGTGCCAGCAGTTACTCTACAGGGGCTGGGGCCAACGTCCTGACTTTC. Its translation is CASSYSTGAGANVLTF.

The chain links TRBV20-1 to TRBJ2-3; D gene unclear. CDR3 size: 14 residues. V lost 3 bases to trimming and J lost 0 bases, with 10 bases between them. CDR1 is DFQATT, CDR2 SNEGSKA, per germline (reference sequence). This CDR3 is CSARPLPSTDTQYF. CDR3 bases: TGCAGTGCTAGGCCACTGCCCAGCACAGATACGCAGTATTTT.

This clonotype was recorded a few times. This sequence joins TRBV23-1 and TRBJ1-1; D is uncertain. TRBV23-1 is an open reading frame, and its role is uncertain. CDR3 length equals 13 residues. The V end was cut by 4 bases, the J end by 1 base, with 7 bases between. The CDR3 DNA follows: TGCGCCAGCAGTCCTAGAAAGAACACTGAAGCTTTCTTT. It is translated as CASSPRKNTEAFF.

CDR3 DNA sequence: TGTGCCAGCAGCCCTATTCGGGGGTACGAGAACACTGAAGCTTTCTTT. Translating it yields CASSPIRGYENTEAFF. This chain connects TRBV11-3 to TRBJ1-1; D is possibly TRBD1 (5 bases). The CDR3 extends over 16 amino acids. The germline V gene encodes CDR1 SGHNT and CDR2 YENEEA. V was pared by 5 bases and J by 1 base, with 17 bases between. The complete variable domain, with remaining parts taken from reference TRBV11-3 and TRBJ1-1, reads EAGVVQSPRYKIIEKKQPVAFWCNPISGHNTLYWYLQNLGQGPELLIRYENEEAVDDSQLPKDRFSAERLKGVDSTLKIQPAELGDSAVYLCASSPIRGYENTEAFFGQGTRLTVV.

The gene calls are TRBV6-5 and TRBJ1-5; no reliable D call. Germline V gives CDR1 MNHEY, CDR2 SVGAGI. The ends were cut back, 3 bases at V and 4 bases at J, with 16 bases in the middle. This CDR3 contains 16 residues. The CDR3 spells CASSYSPALGNQPQHF. CDR3 DNA: TGTGCCAGCAGTTATTCCCCGGCCTTGGGTAATCAGCCCCAGCATTTT.